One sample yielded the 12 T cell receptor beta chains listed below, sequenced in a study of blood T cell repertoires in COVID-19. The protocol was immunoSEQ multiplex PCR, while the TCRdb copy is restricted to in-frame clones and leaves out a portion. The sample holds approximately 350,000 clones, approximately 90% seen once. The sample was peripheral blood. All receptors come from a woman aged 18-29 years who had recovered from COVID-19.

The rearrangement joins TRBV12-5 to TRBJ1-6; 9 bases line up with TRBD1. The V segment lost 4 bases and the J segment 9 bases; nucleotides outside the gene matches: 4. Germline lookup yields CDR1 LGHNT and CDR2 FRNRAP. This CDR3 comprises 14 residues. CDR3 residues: CASGSGDRASPLHF. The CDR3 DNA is TGTGCTAGTGGTTCGGGGGACAGGGCTTCACCCCTCCACTTT.

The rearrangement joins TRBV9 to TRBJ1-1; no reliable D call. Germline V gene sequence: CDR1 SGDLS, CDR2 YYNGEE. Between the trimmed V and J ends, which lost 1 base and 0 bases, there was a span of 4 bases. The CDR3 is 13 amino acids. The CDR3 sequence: CASSVQMNTEAFF. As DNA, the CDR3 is TGTGCCAGCAGCGTACAGATGAACACTGAAGCTTTCTTT.

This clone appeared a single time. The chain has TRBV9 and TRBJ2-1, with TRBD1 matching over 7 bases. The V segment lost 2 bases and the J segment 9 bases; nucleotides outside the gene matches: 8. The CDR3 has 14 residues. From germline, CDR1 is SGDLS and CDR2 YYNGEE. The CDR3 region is CASSVDRAKAEQFF. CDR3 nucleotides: TGTGCCAGCAGCGTCGACAGGGCAAAAGCTGAGCAGTTCTTC.

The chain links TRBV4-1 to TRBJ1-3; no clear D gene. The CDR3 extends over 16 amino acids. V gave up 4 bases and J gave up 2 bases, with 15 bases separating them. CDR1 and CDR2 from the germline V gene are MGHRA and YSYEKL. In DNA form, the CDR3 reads TGCGCCAGCAGCCGGATGACCCCCGGGACTGGAAACACCATATATTTT. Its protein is CASSRMTPGTGNTIYF.

CDR3 amino acids: CASSGQGETQYF. The CDR3 coding sequence is TGTGCCAGCAGCGGACAGGGGGAGACCCAGTACTTC. V gene TRBV13 combines with J gene TRBJ2-5; 9 nucleotides align to TRBD1. Per germline, CDR1 PRHDT and CDR2 FYEKMQ (reference sequence). Trimming took 5 bases from V and 5 from J; bases not matched to a gene: 0. The CDR3 has 12 amino acids.

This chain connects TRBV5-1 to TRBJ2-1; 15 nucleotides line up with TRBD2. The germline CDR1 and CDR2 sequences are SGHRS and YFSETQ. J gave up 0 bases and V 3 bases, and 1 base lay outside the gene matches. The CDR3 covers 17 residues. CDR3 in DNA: TGCGCCAGCAGCTCGGGACTAGCGGGGGGCTCCTACAATGAGCAGTTCTTC. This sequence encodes CASSSGLAGGSYNEQFF.

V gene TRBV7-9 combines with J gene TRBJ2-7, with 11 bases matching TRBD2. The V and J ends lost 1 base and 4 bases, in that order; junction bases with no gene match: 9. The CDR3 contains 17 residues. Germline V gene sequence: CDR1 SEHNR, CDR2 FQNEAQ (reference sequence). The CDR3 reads CASSLGSGRVNGYEQYV. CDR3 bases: TGTGCCAGCAGCTTAGGTAGCGGGAGGGTTAACGGGTACGAGCAGTACGTC.

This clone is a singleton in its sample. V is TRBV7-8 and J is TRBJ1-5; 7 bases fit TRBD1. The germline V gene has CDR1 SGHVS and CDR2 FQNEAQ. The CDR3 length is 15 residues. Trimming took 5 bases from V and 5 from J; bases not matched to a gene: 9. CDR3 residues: CASSEGQQVYQPQHF. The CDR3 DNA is TGTGCCAGCAGCGAGGGACAGCAGGTTTATCAGCCCCAGCATTTT.

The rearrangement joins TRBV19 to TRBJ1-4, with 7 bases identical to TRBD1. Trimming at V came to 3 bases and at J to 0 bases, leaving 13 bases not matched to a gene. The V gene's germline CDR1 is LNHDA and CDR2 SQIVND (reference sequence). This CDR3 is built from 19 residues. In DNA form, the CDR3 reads TGTGCCAGTAGTATTAGGGGCAGGGGGATCAGGGCAACTAATGAAAAACTGTTTTTT. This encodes CASSIRGRGIRATNEKLFF.

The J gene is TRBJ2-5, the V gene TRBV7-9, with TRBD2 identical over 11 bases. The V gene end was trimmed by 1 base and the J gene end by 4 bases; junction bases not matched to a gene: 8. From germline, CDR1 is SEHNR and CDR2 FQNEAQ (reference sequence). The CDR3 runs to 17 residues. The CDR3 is CASSLGSSGRPGETQYF. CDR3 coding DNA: TGTGCCAGCAGCTTAGGGTCTAGCGGGAGGCCTGGAGAGACCCAGTACTTC. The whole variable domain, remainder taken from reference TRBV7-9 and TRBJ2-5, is DTGVSQNPRHKITKRGQNVTFRCDPISEHNRLYWYRQTLGQGPEFLTYFQNEAQLEKSRLLSDRFSAERPKGSFSTLEIQRTEQGDSAMYLCASSLGSSGRPGETQYFGPGTRLLVL.

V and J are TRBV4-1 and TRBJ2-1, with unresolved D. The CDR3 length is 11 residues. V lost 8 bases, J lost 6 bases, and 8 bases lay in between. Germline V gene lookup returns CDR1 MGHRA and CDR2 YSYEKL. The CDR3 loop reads CASQQVNEQFF. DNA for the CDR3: TGCGCCAGCCAGCAGGTCAATGAGCAGTTCTTC.

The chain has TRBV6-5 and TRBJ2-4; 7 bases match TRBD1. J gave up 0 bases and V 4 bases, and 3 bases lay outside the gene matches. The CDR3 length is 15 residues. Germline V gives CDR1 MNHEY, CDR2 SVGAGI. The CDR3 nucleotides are TGTGCCAGCAGTTCTGGGGACAGAGCCAAAAACATTCAGTACTTC. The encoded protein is CASSSGDRAKNIQYF.